One T cell receptor (beta chain) is described in this entry. What it binds is unknown. The germline gives CDR1 ENHRY, CDR2 SYGVKD. The ends were cut back, 4 bases at V and 3 bases at J, with 6 bases in the middle. The CDR3 has 13 residues. This specimen comes from a study of cytomegalovirus exposure and HLA in healthy donors. The PCR used 60 Vbeta and 13 Jbeta primers. The repertoire was sequenced with immunoSEQ multiplex PCR; TCRdb's copy has only in-frame clones and lacks some. The sample lists some 170,000 clones, roughly 80% occurring once. Study-wide findings and caveats: In a later analysis, at a false discovery rate of 0.05, 15,000 to 20,000 TCR beta sequences matched HLA alleles.

Sequencing input: PBMCs. The rearrangement joins TRBV10-3 to TRBJ1-4; no firm D call. This receptor was taken from a man younger than 40 in good health and CMV-seronegative. The CDR3 coding sequence is TGTGCCATCAGTGCCGGGGCTAATGAAAAACTGTTTTTT. This gives the protein CAISAGANEKLFF.